This entry concerns a single TCR beta chain. Its antigen is unidentified. For every donor, one blood sample of about 2.5 ml was drawn. The CDR3 loop spans 18 amino acids. Germline V lookup: CDR1 LGHNA, CDR2 YSLEER. TCRdb re-called the 5' RACE reads, yielding one record per CDR3 amino acid sequence without DNA. The sample totals approximately 380,000 distinct CDR3 sequences. The source of the sample is a study of monozygotic twins with inflammatory bowel disease. Broader study findings: Repertoire likeness was no different across concordant and discordant twins, perhaps owing to restricted power.

The sequenced sample was blood. This TCR derives from a human donor with ulcerative colitis or Crohn's disease, or a healthy co-twin of an affected twin (not recorded which). The V and J genes are TRBV4-3 and TRBJ2-3; the D call from TCRdb, TRBD1, cannot be confirmed without DNA. The CDR3 loop is CASSQRGPGGLGQDTQYF.